Presented here are 12 T cell receptor beta chains from one specimen sequenced in a study of CD8+ T cells in alopecia areata. Treatment of the sample: oral pan-JAK inhibitor, 5-10 mg twice daily. Reverse transcription of extracted RNA yielded cDNA, which provided the sequencing template. The repertoire was sequenced with immunoSEQ multiplex PCR; TCRdb's copy has only in-frame clones and lacks some. Here the sample spans roughly 200,000 clones, about two fifths being singletons. The sample in question was CD4+ T cells sorted from blood, obtained around week 30, from a patient treated with tofacitinib. The receptors were gathered from a human donor with alopecia areata.

This clone has ten or more counts. The V call is TRBV29-1, the J call TRBJ1-1, with D perhaps TRBD1 (5 bases). Germline-derived CDR1 and CDR2 are SQVTM and ANQGSEA. V was clipped by 4 bases and J by 6 bases, with 6 bases between them. CDR3 length equals 10 residues. The CDR3 spells CSVGGSEAFF. The CDR3 DNA sequence: TGCAGCGTTGGGGGGTCTGAAGCTTTCTTT.

As DNA, the CDR3 is TGTGCCTGGACTCCTAGCTCCTACAATGAGCAGTTCTTC. This translates into CAWTPSSYNEQFF. The rearrangement uses TRBV30 and TRBJ2-1, with unresolved D. V gave up 4 bases and J gave up 0 bases, with 7 bases separating them. Looked up from germline, CDR1 is GTSNPN and CDR2 is SVGIG (reference sequence). The CDR3 contains 13 residues.

This chain's CDR3 is CASSLDGQGFYNEQFF. Here the CDR3 DNA reads TGTGCCAGCAGCTTAGACGGGCAGGGCTTTTACAATGAGCAGTTCTTC. The chain has TRBV7-8 and TRBJ2-1, with D maybe TRBD1 (5 bases). The CDR3 totals 16 residues. Germline V gives CDR1 SGHVS, CDR2 FQNEAQ. The germline V and J ends were trimmed by 1 base and 4 bases, with 14 bases remaining between them.

The table lists this clone with a few counts. The CDR3 spells CASSLAFLAGYEQYF. The CDR3 DNA sequence: TGTGCCAGCAGCCTTGCGTTTCTAGCGGGATACGAGCAGTACTTC. This chain joins TRBV7-2 and TRBJ2-5; 9 bases match TRBD2. The J call is uncertain, as TRBJ2-7 better fits the DNA end. This CDR3 has 15 residues. Germline CDR1 and CDR2: SGHTA and FQGNSA.

In this sample, this clone turned up a few times. The chain uses TRBV9 and TRBJ2-3; unclear D gene. Trimming stripped 1 base from V and 1 base from J, with 4 bases between. The germline V gene encodes CDR1 SGDLS and CDR2 YYNGEE. The CDR3 loop spans 13 amino acids. The CDR3 DNA reads TGTGCCAGCAGCGTACTAGGCACAGATACGCAGTATTTT. It translates to CASSVLGTDTQYF.

There are a few counts of this clone. The chain recombines TRBV7-8 with TRBJ1-2, with D tentatively TRBD1 (6 bases). Germline CDR1 reads SGHVS; CDR2 reads FQNEAQ. This CDR3 is 15 amino acids long. V lost 1 base and J 2 bases, leaving 11 bases between the germline ends. The CDR3 loop is CASSLGGGRNYGYTF. The CDR3 DNA reads TGTGCCAGCAGCTTAGGAGGGGGACGCAACTATGGCTACACCTTC.

The chain carries TRBV7-8 and TRBJ2-3, with 10 bases that match TRBD1. Trimming removed 2 bases from V and 7 bases from J; junction bases left unmatched: 3. The CDR3 sequence is 14 residues long. Germline CDR1 SGHVS, CDR2 FQNEAQ. This CDR3 reads CASSLRDRGNTQYF. The CDR3 DNA reads as TGTGCCAGCAGCTTACGGGACAGGGGAAATACGCAGTATTTT.

This chain links TRBV29-1 with TRBJ1-2; maybe TRBD1 (5 bases). Looked up from germline, CDR1 is SQVTM and CDR2 is ANQGSEA. V was shortened by 7 bases and J by 1 base, with 16 bases between the two germline ends. The CDR3 extends over 14 amino acids. The CDR3 DNA is TGCAGCGCCCAGGCAGGGTTGTTTAACTATGGCTACACCTTC. Residues: CSAQAGLFNYGYTF.

The CDR3 region has the DNA TGTGCCAGCAGTTACGACACCACAGATACGCAGTATTTT. Residues: CASSYDTTDTQYF. The rearrangement links TRBV6-6 to TRBJ2-3; no reliable D call. V gave up 2 bases and J gave up 2 bases, with 5 bases separating them. The CDR3 runs 13 residues. Germline CDR1 MNHNY, CDR2 SVGAGI (reference sequence).

This clone was observed a handful of times. The chain joins TRBV25-1 to TRBJ1-2, with D perhaps TRBD1 (5 bases). The CDR3 is made up of 15 amino acids. V was trimmed by 3 bases and J by 4 bases, leaving 15 bases between them. Germline values: CDR1 MGHDK, CDR2 SYGVNS. The CDR3 nucleotides are TGTGCCAGCAGTGAGCTTGAGGGGATACGCTATGGCTACACCTTC. It yields the protein CASSELEGIRYGYTF.

In nucleotides, the CDR3 is TGTGCCAGCAGATCAGGCGGGAACGGGCAGCCCCAGCATTTT. Amino acids: CASRSGGNGQPQHF. The rearrangement joins TRBV27 to TRBJ1-5, with D uncertain. From germline, CDR1 is MNHEY and CDR2 SMNVEV (reference sequence). V was shortened by 6 bases and J by 7 bases, with 16 bases between the two germline ends. The CDR3 length is 14 residues.

This chain links TRBV4-1 with TRBJ2-3; D is possibly TRBD1 (5 bases). The V end lost 3 bases, the J end lost 3 bases, and 16 bases lay between the germline ends. The germline CDR1 and CDR2 sequences are MGHRA and YSYEKL. CDR3 length equals 16 residues. CDR3 protein: CASSHHGQGGTDTQYF. CDR3 in DNA: TGCGCCAGCAGCCATCATGGGCAGGGTGGAACAGATACGCAGTATTTT.